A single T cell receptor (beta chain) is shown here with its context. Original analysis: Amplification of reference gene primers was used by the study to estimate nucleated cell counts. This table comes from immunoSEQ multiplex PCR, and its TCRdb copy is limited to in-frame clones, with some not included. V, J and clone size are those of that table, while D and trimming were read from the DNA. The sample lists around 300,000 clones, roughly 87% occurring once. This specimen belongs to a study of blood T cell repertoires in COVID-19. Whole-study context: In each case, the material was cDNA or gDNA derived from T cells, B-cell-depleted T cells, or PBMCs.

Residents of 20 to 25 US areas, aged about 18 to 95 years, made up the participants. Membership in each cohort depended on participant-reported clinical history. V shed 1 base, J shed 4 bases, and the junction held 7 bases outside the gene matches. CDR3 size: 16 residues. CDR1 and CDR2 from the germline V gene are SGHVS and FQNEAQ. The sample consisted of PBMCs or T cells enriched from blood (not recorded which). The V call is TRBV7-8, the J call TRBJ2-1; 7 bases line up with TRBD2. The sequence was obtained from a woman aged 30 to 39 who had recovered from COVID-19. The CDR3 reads CASSLVRREWYNEQFF. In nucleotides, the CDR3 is TGTGCCAGCAGCTTAGTTAGGCGGGAGTGGTACAATGAGCAGTTCTTC.